Listed below are T cell receptor beta chains from one sample, sequenced in a study of cytomegalovirus exposure and HLA in healthy donors. This table comes from immunoSEQ multiplex PCR, and its TCRdb copy is limited to in-frame clones, with some not included. This table holds fewer than 110,000 clones, 82% found once. The sample consisted of PBMCs. Receptor source: a man aged 25 to 40 in good health and CMV-seropositive. The CDR3 runs from the conserved cysteine through the conserved F or W. A D gene is named only where the DNA matches it firmly. Size is stated for part of the rows, as once, few or many counts, or as a class when the clone is expanded.

v_call: TRBV30; d_call: .; clone_size: .; j_call: TRBJ2-1; cdr3_aa: CAWKPTSPSNEQFF; cdr3_nt: TGTGCCTGGAAGCCAACTAGCCCCAGCAATGAGCAGTTCTTC
v_call: TRBV7-9; d_call: .; clone_size: .; j_call: TRBJ1-4; cdr3_aa: CASGWDFGEKLFF; cdr3_nt: TGTGCCAGTGGGTGGGACTTCGGTGAAAAACTGTTTTTT
v_call: TRBV7-8; d_call: .; clone_size: .; j_call: TRBJ1-2; cdr3_aa: CASSFPGIGYTF; cdr3_nt: TGTGCCAGCAGCTTCCCAGGGATTGGCTACACCTTC
v_call: TRBV7-8; d_call: TRBD1; clone_size: once; j_call: TRBJ1-2; cdr3_aa: CASSPRTGDGYTF; cdr3_nt: TGTGCCAGCAGCCCAAGGACAGGGGATGGCTACACCTTC
v_call: TRBV5-8; d_call: .; clone_size: .; j_call: TRBJ1-2; cdr3_aa: CASSLVAGMSYGYTF; cdr3_nt: TGTGCCAGCAGCTTGGTCGCGGGGATGAGCTATGGCTACACCTTC
v_call: TRBV18; d_call: .; clone_size: few; j_call: TRBJ1-6; cdr3_aa: CASSPPSGNSPLHF; cdr3_nt: TGTGCCAGCTCACCACCGTCGGGGAATTCACCCCTCCACTTT
v_call: TRBV5-1; d_call: TRBD1; clone_size: .; j_call: TRBJ2-2; cdr3_aa: CASSLDGQGGTGELFF; cdr3_nt: TGCGCCAGCAGCTTGGACGGACAGGGTGGCACCGGGGAGCTGTTTTTT
v_call: TRBV27; d_call: .; clone_size: .; j_call: TRBJ2-2; cdr3_aa: CASSLLRDTGELFF; cdr3_nt: TGTGCCAGCAGCCTCTTGAGGGACACCGGGGAGCTGTTTTTT
v_call: TRBV11-3; d_call: .; clone_size: .; j_call: TRBJ1-1; cdr3_aa: CASGRVNTEAFF; cdr3_nt: TGTGCCAGCGGCCGGGTGAACACTGAGGCTTTCTTT
v_call: TRBV6-5; d_call: .; clone_size: .; j_call: TRBJ1-2; cdr3_aa: CASSAEGWTWGYTF; cdr3_nt: TGTGCCAGCAGCGCGGAGGGGTGGACTTGGGGCTACACCTTC
v_call: TRBV29-1; d_call: TRBD1; clone_size: .; j_call: TRBJ1-5; cdr3_aa: CSVGQGDYQPQHF; cdr3_nt: TGCAGCGTGGGACAGGGGGATTATCAGCCCCAGCATTTT
v_call: TRBV19; d_call: TRBD1; clone_size: .; j_call: TRBJ1-5; cdr3_aa: CASKTGEKEPQHF; cdr3_nt: TGTGCCAGTAAGACAGGGGAGAAGGAGCCCCAGCATTTT
v_call: TRBV5-5; d_call: .; clone_size: once; j_call: TRBJ1-5; cdr3_aa: CASSLVGGAGQPQHF; cdr3_nt: TGTGCCAGCAGCTTAGTGGGGGGTGCCGGCCAGCCCCAGCATTTT
v_call: TRBV7-9; d_call: .; clone_size: few; j_call: TRBJ1-1; cdr3_aa: CASSYLRGRVFSTEAFF; cdr3_nt: TGTGCCAGCAGCTACCTCAGGGGAAGGGTATTCAGTACTGAAGCTTTCTTT
v_call: TRBV5-1; d_call: .; clone_size: once; j_call: TRBJ1-2; cdr3_aa: CASSGEGGPYGYTF; cdr3_nt: TGCGCCAGCAGCGGGGAAGGGGGTCCCTATGGCTACACCTTC
v_call: TRBV6-6; d_call: .; clone_size: few; j_call: TRBJ2-7; cdr3_aa: CASSYSAGSYEQYF; cdr3_nt: TGTGCCAGCAGTTACTCAGCAGGCTCCTACGAGCAGTACTTC
v_call: TRBV27; d_call: .; clone_size: .; j_call: TRBJ2-1; cdr3_aa: CASSPTLLSSYNEQFF; cdr3_nt: TGTGCCAGCAGTCCCACTCTCTTAAGCTCCTACAATGAGCAGTTCTTC
v_call: TRBV5-4; d_call: TRBD1; clone_size: .; j_call: TRBJ1-1; cdr3_aa: CASSADRGTVNTEAFF; cdr3_nt: TGTGCCAGCAGCGCCGACAGGGGGACGGTGAACACTGAAGCTTTCTTT
v_call: TRBV19; d_call: .; clone_size: .; j_call: TRBJ1-1; cdr3_aa: CASYMNTEAFF; cdr3_nt: TGTGCCTCTTATATGAACACTGAAGCTTTCTTT
v_call: TRBV5-4; d_call: TRBD2; clone_size: .; j_call: TRBJ2-7; cdr3_aa: CASSQWTSGARVQYF; cdr3_nt: TGTGCCAGCAGCCAATGGACTAGCGGGGCCAGGGTGCAGTACTTC
v_call: TRBV2; d_call: TRBD2; clone_size: .; j_call: TRBJ2-5; cdr3_aa: CASSEGLAGGLQETQYF; cdr3_nt: TGTGCCAGCAGTGAAGGGCTAGCGGGGGGCCTCCAAGAGACCCAGTACTTC
v_call: TRBV19; d_call: .; clone_size: .; j_call: TRBJ2-4; cdr3_aa: CASSNVGLAKNIRYF; cdr3_nt: TGTGCCAGTAGTAACGTGGGTCTAGCCAAAAACATTCGGTACTTC
v_call: TRBV7-8; d_call: .; clone_size: .; j_call: TRBJ2-3; cdr3_aa: CASSFPSFGVRSDTQYF; cdr3_nt: TGTGCCAGCAGCTTTCCCTCTTTCGGGGTGCGGTCTGATACGCAGTATTTT
v_call: TRBV6-5; d_call: .; clone_size: once; j_call: TRBJ2-7; cdr3_aa: CAIPDRNSYEQYF; cdr3_nt: TGTGCCATCCCCGACAGGAACTCCTACGAGCAGTACTTC
v_call: TRBV2; d_call: TRBD2; clone_size: .; j_call: TRBJ2-1; cdr3_aa: CASRVAGGNYNEQFF; cdr3_nt: TGTGCCAGCCGTGTAGCGGGGGGGAATTACAATGAGCAGTTCTTC
v_call: TRBV11-2; d_call: TRBD1; clone_size: .; j_call: TRBJ1-1; cdr3_aa: CASSLPYRQGSTEAFF; cdr3_nt: TGTGCCAGCAGCTTACCCTACCGACAGGGCAGCACTGAAGCTTTCTTT
v_call: TRBV15; d_call: .; clone_size: .; j_call: TRBJ1-4; cdr3_aa: CATSKGRGGGNEKLFF; cdr3_nt: TGTGCCACCAGCAAAGGGAGAGGGGGGGGGAATGAAAAACTGTTTTTT
v_call: TRBV11-2; d_call: TRBD1; clone_size: .; j_call: TRBJ1-2; cdr3_aa: CASSPDRDHGYTF; cdr3_nt: TGTGCCAGCAGCCCGGACAGGGACCATGGCTACACCTTC
v_call: TRBV30; d_call: TRBD1; clone_size: .; j_call: TRBJ2-1; cdr3_aa: CALDRVERNEQFF; cdr3_nt: TGTGCTTTGGACAGGGTCGAAAGGAATGAGCAGTTCTTC
v_call: TRBV11-2; d_call: TRBD1; clone_size: .; j_call: TRBJ2-7; cdr3_aa: CASSLSPGTANEQYF; cdr3_nt: TGTGCCAGCAGCTTATCCCCCGGGACAGCGAACGAGCAGTACTTC
v_call: TRBV21-1; d_call: .; clone_size: .; j_call: TRBJ2-7; cdr3_aa: CASSKKKEQGRQTGSYEQYF; cdr3_nt: TGTGCCAGCAGCAAAAAAAAGGAACAGGGCCGCCAAACGGGTTCCTACGAGCAGTACTTC
v_call: TRBV5-1; d_call: .; clone_size: .; j_call: TRBJ2-7; cdr3_aa: CASSRTGYDEQYF; cdr3_nt: TGCGCCAGCAGTAGAACAGGGTACGACGAGCAGTACTTC
v_call: TRBV19; d_call: TRBD1; clone_size: .; j_call: TRBJ1-2; cdr3_aa: CASSTTGGYGYTF; cdr3_nt: TGTGCCAGTAGTACGACAGGGGGCTATGGCTACACCTTC
v_call: TRBV19; d_call: .; clone_size: .; j_call: TRBJ1-5; cdr3_aa: CASSMVGAHSNQPQHF; cdr3_nt: TGTGCCAGTAGTATGGTGGGGGCACATAGCAATCAGCCCCAGCATTTT